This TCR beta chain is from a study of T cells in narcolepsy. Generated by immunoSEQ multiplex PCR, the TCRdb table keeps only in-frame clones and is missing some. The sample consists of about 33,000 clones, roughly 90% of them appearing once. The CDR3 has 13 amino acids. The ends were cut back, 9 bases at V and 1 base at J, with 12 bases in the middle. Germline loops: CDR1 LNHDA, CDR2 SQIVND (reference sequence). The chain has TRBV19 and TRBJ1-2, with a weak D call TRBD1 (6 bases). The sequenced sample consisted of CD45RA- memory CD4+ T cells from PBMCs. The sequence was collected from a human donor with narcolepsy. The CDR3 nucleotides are TGTGCCAGCCGAAAAGGGGGTAACTATGGCTACACCTTC. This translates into CASRKGGNYGYTF. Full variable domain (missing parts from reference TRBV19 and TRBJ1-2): DGGITQSPKYLFRKEGQNVTLSCEQNLNHDAMYWYRQDPGQGLRLIYYSQIVNDFQKGDIAEGYSVSREKKESFPLTVTSAQKNPTAFYLCASRKGGNYGYTFGSGTRLTVV.